This T cell receptor beta chain was identified in a study of T-cell reconstitution after alpha-beta-depleted transplantation in children. Study-wide results and limits: Several hundred rapidly expanded clones from non-depleted graft cells reportedly supplied alpha-beta T cells about two months post-transplant. In some patients, recipient T cells and intrathymic progenitors surviving conditioning explained high day-60 diversity. A year had passed since transplant, and T-cell counts and diversity by then came mostly from newly produced T cells.

There are 15 residues in the CDR3. V was pared by 5 bases and J by 6 bases, with 10 bases of the junction left unmatched. Unique molecular identifiers were incorporated into the prepared TCRbeta library. TCRdb passed the PCR reads through MiXCR, listing each CDR3 protein once. The sample consists of approximately 980,000 distinct CDR3 sequences, 25% to 35% of them appearing once. Concerning this clonotype itself: What it recognizes is unknown.

Material: PBMCs, mostly from graft donor cells, obtained 360 days after TCRalphabeta/CD19-depleted stem cell transplant. The chain combines TRBV12-3 or TRBV12-4 with TRBJ2-1, with 7 bases that match TRBD1. The TCR originated in a boy in the first two years of life who had a stem cell transplant for SCID, so the T cells may come from the graft donor. The CDR3 region is CASSPHRGARNEQFF. In nucleotides, the CDR3 is TGTGCCAGCAGTCCTCACAGGGGCGCCCGCAATGAGCAGTTCTTC.